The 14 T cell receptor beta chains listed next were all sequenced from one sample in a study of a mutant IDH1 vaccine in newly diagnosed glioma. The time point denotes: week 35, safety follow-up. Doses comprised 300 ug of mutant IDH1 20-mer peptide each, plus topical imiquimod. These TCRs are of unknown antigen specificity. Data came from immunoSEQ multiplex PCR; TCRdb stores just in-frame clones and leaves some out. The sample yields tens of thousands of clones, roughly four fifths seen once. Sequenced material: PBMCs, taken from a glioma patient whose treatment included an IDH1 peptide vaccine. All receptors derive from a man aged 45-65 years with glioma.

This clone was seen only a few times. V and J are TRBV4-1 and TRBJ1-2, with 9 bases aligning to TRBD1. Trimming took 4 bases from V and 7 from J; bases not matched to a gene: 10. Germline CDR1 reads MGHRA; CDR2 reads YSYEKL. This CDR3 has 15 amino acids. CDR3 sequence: CASSLDGGQGRGYTF. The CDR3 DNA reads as TGCGCCAGCAGCCTGGATGGGGGACAGGGCCGTGGCTACACCTTC.

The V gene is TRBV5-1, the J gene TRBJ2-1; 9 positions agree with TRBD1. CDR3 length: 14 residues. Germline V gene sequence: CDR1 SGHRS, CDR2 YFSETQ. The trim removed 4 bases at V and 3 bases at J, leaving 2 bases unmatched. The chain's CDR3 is CASSRDRVYNEQFF. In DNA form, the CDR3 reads TGCGCCAGCAGCCGGGACAGGGTCTACAATGAGCAGTTCTTC.

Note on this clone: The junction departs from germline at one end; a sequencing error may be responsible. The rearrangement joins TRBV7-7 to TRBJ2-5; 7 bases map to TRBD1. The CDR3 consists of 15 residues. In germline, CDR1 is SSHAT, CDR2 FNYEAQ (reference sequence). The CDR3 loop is CASSLRDSFQETQYF. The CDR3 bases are TGTGCTAGCAGCCTTCGGGACAGCTTTCAAGAGACCCAGTACTTC.

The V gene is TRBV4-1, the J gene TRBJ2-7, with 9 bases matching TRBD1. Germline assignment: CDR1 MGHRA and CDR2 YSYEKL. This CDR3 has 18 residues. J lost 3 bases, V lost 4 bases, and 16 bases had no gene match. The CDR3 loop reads CASSRRTIETGGSYEQYF. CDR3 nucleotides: TGCGCCAGCAGCCGAAGGACCATTGAGACAGGGGGAAGCTACGAGCAGTACTTC.

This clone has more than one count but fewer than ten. The CDR3 spells CASSPSRVNEKLFF. DNA for the CDR3: TGTGCCAGCTCACCATCCAGGGTGAATGAAAAACTGTTTTTT. This chain uses TRBV18 with TRBJ1-4; D might be TRBD1 (5 bases). From germline, CDR1 is KGHSH and CDR2 LQKENI. CDR3 length: 14 residues. The V gene lost 2 bases and the J gene lost 5 bases, with 9 bases spanning the gap.

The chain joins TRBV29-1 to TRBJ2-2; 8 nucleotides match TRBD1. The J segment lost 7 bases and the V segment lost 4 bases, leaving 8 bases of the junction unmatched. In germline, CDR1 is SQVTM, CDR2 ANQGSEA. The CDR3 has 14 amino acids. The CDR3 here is CSVGRTGFGGELFF. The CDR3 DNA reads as TGCAGCGTTGGTAGGACAGGGTTTGGCGGGGAGCTGTTTTTT.

The CDR3 DNA sequence: TGCGCCAGCACCCCCCGGGGCAGGGACTACGAGCAGTACTTC. Protein: CASTPRGRDYEQYF. The V gene is TRBV5-1, the J gene TRBJ2-7; D is possibly TRBD1 or TRBD2 (5 bases each). Germline V gene lookup returns CDR1 SGHRS and CDR2 YFSETQ. V lost 6 bases and J 3 bases, leaving 16 bases between the germline ends. The CDR3 spans 14 residues.

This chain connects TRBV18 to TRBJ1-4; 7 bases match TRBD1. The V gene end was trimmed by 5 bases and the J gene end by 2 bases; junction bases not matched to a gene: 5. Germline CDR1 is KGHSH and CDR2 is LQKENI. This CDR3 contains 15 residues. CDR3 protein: CASSATGTTNEKLFF. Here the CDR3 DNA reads TGTGCCAGCTCAGCGACAGGGACCACTAATGAAAAACTGTTTTTT.

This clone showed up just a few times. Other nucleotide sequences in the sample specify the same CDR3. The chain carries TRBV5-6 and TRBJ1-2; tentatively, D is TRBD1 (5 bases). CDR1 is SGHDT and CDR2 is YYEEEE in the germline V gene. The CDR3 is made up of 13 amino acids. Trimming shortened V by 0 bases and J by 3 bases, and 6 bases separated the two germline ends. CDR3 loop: CASSLGRDYGYTF. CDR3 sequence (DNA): TGTGCCAGCAGCTTGGGCAGGGACTATGGCTACACCTTC.

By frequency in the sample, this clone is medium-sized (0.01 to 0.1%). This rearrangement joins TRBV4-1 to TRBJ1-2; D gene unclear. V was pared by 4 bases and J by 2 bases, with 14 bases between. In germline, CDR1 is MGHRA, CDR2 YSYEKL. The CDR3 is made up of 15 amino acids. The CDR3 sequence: CASSPEVSGNYGYTF. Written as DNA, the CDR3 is TGCGCCAGCAGCCCCGAGGTATCGGGGAACTATGGCTACACCTTC.

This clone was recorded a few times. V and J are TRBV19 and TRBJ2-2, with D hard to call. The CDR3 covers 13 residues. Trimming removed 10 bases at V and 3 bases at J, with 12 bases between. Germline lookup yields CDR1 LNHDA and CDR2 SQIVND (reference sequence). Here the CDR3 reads CATISWDTGELFF. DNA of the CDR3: TGTGCCACTATTTCCTGGGACACCGGGGAGCTGTTTTTT.

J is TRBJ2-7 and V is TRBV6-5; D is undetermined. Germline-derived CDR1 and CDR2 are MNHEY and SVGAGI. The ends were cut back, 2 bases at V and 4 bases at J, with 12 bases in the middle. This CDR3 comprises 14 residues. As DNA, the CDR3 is TGTGCCAGCAGTTACGGAAGCAAAGGGTACGAGCAGTACTTC. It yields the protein CASSYGSKGYEQYF.

For the CDR3, the DNA is TGCGCCAGCAGCCAAGGTACAGCGGTGACCTACGAGCAGTACTTC. Translating it yields CASSQGTAVTYEQYF. The rearrangement joins TRBV4-3 to TRBJ2-7; a possible D gene is TRBD2 (5 bases). Germline loops: CDR1 LGHNA, CDR2 YSLEER. Trimming shortened V by 1 base and J by 2 bases, and 12 bases separated the two germline ends. The CDR3 has 15 amino acids.

CDR3 sequence: CASLQGFGYNEQFF. The CDR3 DNA reads TGTGCCAGCCTCCAGGGATTCGGCTACAATGAGCAGTTCTTC. V gene TRBV6-6 combines with J gene TRBJ2-1; tentative D call: TRBD1 (5 bases). V gave up 8 bases and J gave up 3 bases, with 14 bases separating them. Germline V gene lookup returns CDR1 MNHNY and CDR2 SVGAGI (reference sequence). This CDR3 region has 14 residues.